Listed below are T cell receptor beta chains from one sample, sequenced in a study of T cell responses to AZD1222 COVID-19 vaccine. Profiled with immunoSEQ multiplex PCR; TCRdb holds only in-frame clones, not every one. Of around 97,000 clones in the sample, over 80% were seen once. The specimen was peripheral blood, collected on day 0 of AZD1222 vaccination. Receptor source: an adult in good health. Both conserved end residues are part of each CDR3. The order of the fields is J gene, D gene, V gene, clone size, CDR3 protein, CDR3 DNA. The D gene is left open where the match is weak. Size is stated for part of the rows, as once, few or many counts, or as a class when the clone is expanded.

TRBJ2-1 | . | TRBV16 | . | CASSQFIISEQFF | TGTGCCAGCAGCCAATTTATCATAAGCGAGCAGTTCTTC
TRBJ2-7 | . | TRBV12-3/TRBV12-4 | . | CASGRGSYEQYF | TGTGCCAGCGGGAGGGGGTCCTACGAGCAGTACTTC
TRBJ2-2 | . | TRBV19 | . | CASSFGTWETGELFF | TGTGCCAGTAGCTTTGGGACGTGGGAAACCGGGGAGCTGTTTTTT
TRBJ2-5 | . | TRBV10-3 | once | CAISGGPGETQYF | TGTGCCATCAGCGGCGGACCTGGGGAGACCCAGTACTTC
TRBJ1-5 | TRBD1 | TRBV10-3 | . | CAISPGQGGNQPQHF | TGTGCCATCAGCCCGGGACAGGGGGGCAATCAGCCCCAGCATTTT
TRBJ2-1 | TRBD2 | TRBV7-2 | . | CASSLNLAGGPSEQFF | TGTGCCAGCAGCTTAAACTTAGCGGGGGGGCCGAGTGAGCAGTTCTTC
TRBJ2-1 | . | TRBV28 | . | CASSGNYNEQFF | TGTGCCAGCAGCGGGAACTACAATGAGCAGTTCTTC
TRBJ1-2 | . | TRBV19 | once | CASSIGALPHYGYTF | TGTGCCAGTAGTATCGGGGCCCTACCCCACTATGGCTACACCTTC
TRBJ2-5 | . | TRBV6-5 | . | CASSYWGTQETQYF | TGTGCCAGCAGTTACTGGGGGACCCAAGAGACCCAGTACTTC
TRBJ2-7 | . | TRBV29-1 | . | CSVEEGLRVPRGTYEQYF | TGCAGCGTTGAAGAGGGACTCAGGGTCCCCCGGGGTACCTACGAGCAGTACTTC
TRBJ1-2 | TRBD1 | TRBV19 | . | CATADRGRTNYGYTF | TGTGCCACCGCGGACAGGGGGCGAACTAACTATGGCTACACCTTC
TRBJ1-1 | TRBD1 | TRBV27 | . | CASSRQGGVAEAFF | TGTGCCAGCAGCCGGCAGGGGGGAGTAGCTGAAGCTTTCTTT
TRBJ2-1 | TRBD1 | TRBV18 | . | CASSRQGSNEQFF | TGTGCCAGCTCCCGACAGGGTAGCAATGAGCAGTTCTTC
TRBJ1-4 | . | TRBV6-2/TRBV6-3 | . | CASSYSLTTTNEKLFF | TGTGCCAGCAGTTACTCCTTAACTACAACTAATGAAAAACTGTTTTTT
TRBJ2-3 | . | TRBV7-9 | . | CASSLIAYTQYF | TGTGCCAGCAGCTTAATAGCATATACGCAGTATTTT
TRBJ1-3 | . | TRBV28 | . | CASSSPGSPGNTIYF | TGTGCCAGCAGTTCTCCCGGGTCACCTGGAAACACCATATATTTT
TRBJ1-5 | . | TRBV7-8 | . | CASTPMAGSNQPQHF | TGTGCCAGCACCCCGATGGCAGGTAGCAATCAGCCCCAGCATTTT
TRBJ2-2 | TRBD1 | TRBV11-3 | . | CASTSGTGRGELFF | TGTGCCAGCACCTCCGGGACAGGACGGGGGGAGCTGTTTTTT
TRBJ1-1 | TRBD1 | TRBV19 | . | CASSVQSSTGMNTEAFF | TGTGCCAGTAGTGTTCAATCCTCGACAGGGATGAACACTGAAGCTTTCTTT
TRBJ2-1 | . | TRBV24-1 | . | CATSDSADNEQFF | TGTGCCACCAGTGATTCGGCGGACAATGAGCAGTTCTTC
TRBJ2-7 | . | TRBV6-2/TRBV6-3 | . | CASSYSPDNSYEQYF | TGTGCCAGCAGTTATTCCCCCGACAACTCCTACGAGCAGTACTTC
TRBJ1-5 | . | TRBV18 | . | CASSGGRDQPQHF | TGTGCCAGCTCAGGAGGAAGGGATCAGCCCCAGCATTTT
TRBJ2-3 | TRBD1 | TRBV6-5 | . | CASSYSWTGETDTQYF | TGTGCCAGCAGTTACTCTTGGACAGGGGAAACAGATACGCAGTATTTT
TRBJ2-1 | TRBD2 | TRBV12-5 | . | CASGLPSGGEAYNEQFF | TGTGCTAGTGGTTTGCCTAGCGGGGGCGAGGCATACAATGAGCAGTTCTTC
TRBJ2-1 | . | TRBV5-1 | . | CASSLETEYREQFF | TGCGCCAGCAGCTTGGAGACAGAATACCGTGAGCAGTTCTTC
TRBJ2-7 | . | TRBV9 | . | CASSVGQGGGSYEQYF | TGTGCCAGCAGCGTAGGTCAGGGAGGGGGATCCTACGAGCAGTACTTC
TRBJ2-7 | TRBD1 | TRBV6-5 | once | CASSYPGTGVSYEQYF | TGTGCCAGCAGTTACCCCGGGACAGGCGTCAGCTACGAGCAGTACTTC
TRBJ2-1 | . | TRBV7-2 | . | CASSLQGYTDEQFF | TGTGCCAGCAGCCTGCAAGGGTACACCGATGAGCAGTTCTTC
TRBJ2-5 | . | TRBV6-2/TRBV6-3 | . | CASSYQETQYF | TGTGCCAGCAGTTACCAAGAGACCCAGTACTTC
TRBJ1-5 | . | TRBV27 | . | CASSLKGSNQPQHF | TGTGCCAGCAGTTTAAAAGGGAGCAATCAGCCCCAGCATTTT